These 6 T cell receptor beta chains were sequenced from one sample in a study of blood T cells in healthy people across ages. For the second PCR, which ran for about 6 to 11 cycles, a sample-barcoded 5' primer and a J-beta primer mix were used. Using its own MiXCR run on the 5' RACE reads, TCRdb lists one record per CDR3 protein. The sample holds about 680,000 distinct CDR3 sequences, about half seen once. The material sequenced was blood. These receptors all come from an older woman in good health.

The chain uses TRBV7-2 and TRBJ2-4; the D is unclear. The DNA end is a closer match to TRBJ2-7, so the J assignment may be wrong. The CDR3 sequence is 14 residues long. Per the germline V gene, CDR1 is SGHTA and CDR2 is FQGNSA. The CDR3 protein is CASTPSADSYEQYF. In nucleotides, the CDR3 is TGTGCCAGCACCCCTTCGGCGGATTCCTACGAGCAGTACTTC.

V gene TRBV18 combines with J gene TRBJ2-1; TRBD1 agrees at 8 bases. J was trimmed by 5 bases and V by 4 bases; bases with no gene match: 4. Germline CDR1 reads KGHSH; CDR2 reads LQKENI. This CDR3 is 14 amino acids long. The CDR3 coding sequence is TGTGCCAGCTCACGGGACAGGCAACACAATGAGCAGTTCTTC. Its protein is CASSRDRQHNEQFF.

The CDR3 loop reads CASSRHGSEQYF. In nucleotides, the CDR3 is TGTGCCAGCAGTAGGCATGGTAGTGAGCAGTACTTC. The chain has TRBV12-3 or TRBV12-4 and TRBJ2-7; D uncertain. The CDR3 is 12 residues long. V was trimmed by 5 bases and J by 7 bases, leaving 12 bases between them.

Comment on this clonotype: A read error may account for a junction end that differs from germline. The chain joins TRBV11-2 to TRBJ1-2; no reliable D call. CDR1 is SGHAT and CDR2 is FQNNGV in the germline V gene. CDR3 size: 14 residues. For the CDR3, the DNA is TGTGCCGGCAGCCTTGCCACTGGGAACTATGGCTACACCTTC. It specifies CAGSLATGNYGYTF.

This clonotype has more than one count but fewer than ten. The CDR3 bases are TGTGCCAGCAGCGGGACAGGCCATCCTAACTATGGCTACACCTTC. This encodes CASSGTGHPNYGYTF. This chain links TRBV9 with TRBJ1-2; 7 nucleotides match TRBD1. CDR1 is SGDLS, CDR2 YYNGEE, per germline. CDR3 length equals 15 residues. The junction had 5 bases not matched to a gene; V was cut back by 3 bases and J by 0 bases.

This clonotype was observed a handful of times. J is TRBJ1-1 and V is TRBV27; unclear D gene. There are 15 residues in the CDR3. Germline V gene data show CDR1 as MNHEY and CDR2 as SMNVEV (reference sequence). The V and J ends lost 8 bases and 5 bases respectively, with 21 bases between them. CDR3 in DNA: TGTGCCAGCTCCTTTAACAGCCGCTTCGGGACTGAAGCTTTCTTT. Protein sequence: CASSFNSRFGTEAFF.